This T cell receptor (beta chain) was found in a study of T cells in Graves' hyperthyroidism and ophthalmopathy. Regions amplified from RNA transcripts were the TCR beta CDR3 regions. First-round RT-PCR with HTBI primers amplified the TCR CDR3 region. TCRdb reanalysed the multiplex PCR reads using MiXCR and keeps one entry per CDR3 protein. The table has approximately 270,000 distinct CDR3 sequences, less than 15% seen once; the top ten hold approximately 12%. Hyperthyroidism in the patients, aged 18 to 65, was newly diagnosed and under 2 months in duration. V was cut by 2 bases and J by 2 bases, with 9 bases left in between. This CDR3 spans 15 amino acids. Germline-derived CDR1 and CDR2 are MGHRA and YSYEKL.

The chain is built from TRBV4-1 and TRBJ1-4; D may be TRBD1 (6 bases). The sequence came from a woman aged 40 to 55 with Graves' hyperthyroidism that later progressed to Graves' ophthalmopathy. Sequenced input: blood. The CDR3 protein is CASSQLGQTNEKLFF. The CDR3 bases are TGCGCCAGCAGCCAACTCGGACAGACTAATGAAAAACTGTTTTTT.